What follows describes a single T cell receptor beta chain. It was from about 21,000 to 970,000 sorted cells, with 10%, 30% or 50% RNA, that naive CD8 libraries came. Each CDR3 protein gets one entry after TCRdb re-called the PCR reads with MiXCR. The repertoire holds about 510,000 distinct CDR3 sequences, 25% seen once, with 0.7% to 0.9% in the top ten. This record belongs to a study of molecular identifiers for immune sequencing clone quantification. This CDR3 contains 16 residues. The germline gives CDR1 MNHNS, CDR2 SASEGT. V lost 6 bases, J lost 3 bases, and 21 bases lay in between. The receptor's source is a human donor in good health. Some libraries in this study had Jurkat cell RNA spiked in. The chain employs TRBV6-1 and TRBJ2-7, with D perhaps matching TRBD1 (5 bases). The sample comprised naive CD8+ T cells from blood, with Jurkat cell RNA spiked in. Subset of the sample: FACS-sorted CD8+CD4-CCR7+CD45RA+ naive T cells. As DNA, the CDR3 is TGTGCCAGCAGCGAAAGCGCAGGGCTATTTCTCTACGAGCAGTACTTC. This translates into CASSESAGLFLYEQYF.